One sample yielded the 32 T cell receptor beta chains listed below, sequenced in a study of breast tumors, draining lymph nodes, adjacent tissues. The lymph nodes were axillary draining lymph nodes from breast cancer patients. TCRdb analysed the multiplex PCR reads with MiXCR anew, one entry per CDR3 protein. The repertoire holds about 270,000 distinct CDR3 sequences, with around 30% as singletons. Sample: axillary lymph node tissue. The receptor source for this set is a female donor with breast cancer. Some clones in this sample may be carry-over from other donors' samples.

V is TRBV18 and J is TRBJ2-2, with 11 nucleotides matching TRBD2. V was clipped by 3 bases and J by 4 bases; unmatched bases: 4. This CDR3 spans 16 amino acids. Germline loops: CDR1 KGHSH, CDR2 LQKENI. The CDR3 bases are TGTGCCAGCTCACCCCCGGGACTAGCGGCCACCGGGGAGCTGTTTTTT. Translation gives CASSPPGLAATGELFF. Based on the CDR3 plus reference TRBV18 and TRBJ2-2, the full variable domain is NAGVMQNPRHLVRRRGQEARLRCSPMKGHSHVYWYRQLPEEGLKFMVYLQKENIIDESGMPKERFSAEFPKEGPSILRIQQVVRGDSAAYFCASSPPGLAATGELFFGEGSRLTVL.

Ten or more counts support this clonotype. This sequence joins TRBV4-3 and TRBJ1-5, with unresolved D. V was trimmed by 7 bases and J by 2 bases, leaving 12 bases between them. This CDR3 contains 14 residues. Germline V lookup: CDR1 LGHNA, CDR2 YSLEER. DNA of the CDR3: TGCGCCAGCATGGGTAGGTGGGGCAATCAGCCCCAGCATTTT. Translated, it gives CASMGRWGNQPQHF.

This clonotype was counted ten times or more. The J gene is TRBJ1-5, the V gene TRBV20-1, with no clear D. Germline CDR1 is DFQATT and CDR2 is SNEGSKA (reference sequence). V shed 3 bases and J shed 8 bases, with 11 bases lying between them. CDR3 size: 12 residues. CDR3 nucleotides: TGCAGTGCTAGCCGTCCCGACAAGCCCCAGCATTTT. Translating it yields CSASRPDKPQHF.

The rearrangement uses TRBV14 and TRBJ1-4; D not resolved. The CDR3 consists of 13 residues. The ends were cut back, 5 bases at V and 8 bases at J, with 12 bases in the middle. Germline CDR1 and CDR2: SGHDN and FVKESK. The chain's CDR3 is CASSWGLPEKLFF. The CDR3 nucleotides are TGTGCCAGCAGCTGGGGTCTCCCCGAAAAACTGTTTTTT.

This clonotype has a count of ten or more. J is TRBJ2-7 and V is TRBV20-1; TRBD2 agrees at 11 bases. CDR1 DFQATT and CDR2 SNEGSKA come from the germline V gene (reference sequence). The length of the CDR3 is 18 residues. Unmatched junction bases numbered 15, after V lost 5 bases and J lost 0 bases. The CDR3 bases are TGCAGTGCTGTCCGATCACTAGCGGGAGATGGTAGCTCCTACGAGCAGTACTTC. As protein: CSAVRSLAGDGSSYEQYF.

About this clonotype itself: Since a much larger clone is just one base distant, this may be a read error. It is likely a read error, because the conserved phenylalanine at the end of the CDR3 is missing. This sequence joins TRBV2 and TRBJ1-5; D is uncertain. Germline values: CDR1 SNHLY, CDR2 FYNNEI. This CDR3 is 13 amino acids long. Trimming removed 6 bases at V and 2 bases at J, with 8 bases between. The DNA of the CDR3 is TGTGCCAGCAGGGGATTGGGCAATCAGCCCCAGCATCTT. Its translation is CASRGLGNQPQHL.

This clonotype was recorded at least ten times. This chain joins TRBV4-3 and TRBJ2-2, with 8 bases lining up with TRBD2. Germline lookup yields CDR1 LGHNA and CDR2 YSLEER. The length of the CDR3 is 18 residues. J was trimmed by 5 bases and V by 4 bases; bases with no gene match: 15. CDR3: CASSLRLGAGVETGELFF. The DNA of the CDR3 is TGCGCCAGCAGCCTCCGCCTCGGAGCGGGAGTGGAGACCGGGGAGCTGTTTTTT.

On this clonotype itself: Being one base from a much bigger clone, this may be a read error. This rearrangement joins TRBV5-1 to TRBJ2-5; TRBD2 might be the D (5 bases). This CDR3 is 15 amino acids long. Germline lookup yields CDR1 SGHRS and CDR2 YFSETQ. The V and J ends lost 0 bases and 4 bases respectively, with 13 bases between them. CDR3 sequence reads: CASSLGSRGGETQYF. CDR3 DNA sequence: TGCGCCAGCAGCTTGGGTAGCCGGGGTGGAGAGACCCAGTACTTC.

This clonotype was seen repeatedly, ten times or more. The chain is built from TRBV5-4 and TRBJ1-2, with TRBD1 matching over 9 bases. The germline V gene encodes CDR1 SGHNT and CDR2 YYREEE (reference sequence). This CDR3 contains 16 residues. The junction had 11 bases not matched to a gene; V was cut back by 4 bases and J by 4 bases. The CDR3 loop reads CASSPGTGPARYGYTF. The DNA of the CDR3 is TGTGCCAGCAGCCCCGGGACAGGGCCCGCTCGCTATGGCTACACCTTC.

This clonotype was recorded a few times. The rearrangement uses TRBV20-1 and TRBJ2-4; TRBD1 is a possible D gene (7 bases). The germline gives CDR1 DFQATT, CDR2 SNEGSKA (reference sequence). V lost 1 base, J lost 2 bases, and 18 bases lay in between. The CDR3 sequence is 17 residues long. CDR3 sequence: CSARGRRGRPTKNIQYF. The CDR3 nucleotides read TGCAGTGCTAGAGGACGCAGGGGGAGGCCCACCAAAAACATTCAGTACTTC.

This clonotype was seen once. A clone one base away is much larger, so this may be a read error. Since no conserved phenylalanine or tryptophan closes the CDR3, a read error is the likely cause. The CDR3 DNA is TGTGCCAGCAGTTCGGGAGCACTAGCGGGCGTCGGGGAGCTGTTTCTT. Translated: CASSSGALAGVGELFL. The rearrangement uses TRBV12-3 or TRBV12-4 and TRBJ2-2, with TRBD2 identical over 9 bases. Trimming cost V 4 bases and J 7 bases; bases outside gene matches: 10. The CDR3 has 16 residues.

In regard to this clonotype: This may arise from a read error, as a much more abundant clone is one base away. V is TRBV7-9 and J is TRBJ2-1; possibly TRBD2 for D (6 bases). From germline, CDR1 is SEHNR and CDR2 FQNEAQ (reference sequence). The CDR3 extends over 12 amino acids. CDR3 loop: CTSSLLAGEQFF. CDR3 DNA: TGTACCAGCAGCTTACTAGCTGGTGAGCAGTTCTTC. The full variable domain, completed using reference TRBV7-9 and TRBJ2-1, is DTGVSQNPRHKITKRGQNVTFRCDPISEHNRLYWYRQTLGQGPEFLTYFQNEAQLEKSRLLSDRFSAERPKGSFSTLEIQRTEQGDSAMYLCTSSLLAGEQFFGPGTRLTVL.

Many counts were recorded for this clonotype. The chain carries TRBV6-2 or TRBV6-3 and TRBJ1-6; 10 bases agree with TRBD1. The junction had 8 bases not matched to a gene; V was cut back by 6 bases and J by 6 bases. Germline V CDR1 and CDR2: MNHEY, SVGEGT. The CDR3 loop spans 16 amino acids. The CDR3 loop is CASSFDRGRPNSPLHF. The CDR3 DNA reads TGTGCCAGCAGCTTCGACAGGGGGCGCCCTAATTCACCCCTCCACTTT.

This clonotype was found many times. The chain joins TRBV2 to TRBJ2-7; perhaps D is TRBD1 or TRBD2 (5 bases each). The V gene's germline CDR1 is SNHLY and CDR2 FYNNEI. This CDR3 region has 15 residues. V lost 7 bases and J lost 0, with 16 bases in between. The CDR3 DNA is TGTGCCAGCAACTCGGGGCGTACTTTCTCCTACGAGCAGTACTTC. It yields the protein CASNSGRTFSYEQYF.

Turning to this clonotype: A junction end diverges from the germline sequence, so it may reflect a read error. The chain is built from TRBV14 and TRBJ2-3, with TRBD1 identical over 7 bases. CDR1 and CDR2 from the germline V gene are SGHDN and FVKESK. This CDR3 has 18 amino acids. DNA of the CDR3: TGCGCCAGCAGCCAAGGGGGCCGGTGGCGGGCAATCCCAGATACGCAGTATTTT. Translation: CASSQGGRWRAIPDTQYF.

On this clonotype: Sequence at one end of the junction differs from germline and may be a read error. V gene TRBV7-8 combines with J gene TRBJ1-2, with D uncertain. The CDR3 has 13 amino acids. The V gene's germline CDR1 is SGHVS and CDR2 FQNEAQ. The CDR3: CASSLLSNYGCTF. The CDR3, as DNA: TGTGCCAGCAGCTTGTTATCGAACTATGGCTGCACCTTC.

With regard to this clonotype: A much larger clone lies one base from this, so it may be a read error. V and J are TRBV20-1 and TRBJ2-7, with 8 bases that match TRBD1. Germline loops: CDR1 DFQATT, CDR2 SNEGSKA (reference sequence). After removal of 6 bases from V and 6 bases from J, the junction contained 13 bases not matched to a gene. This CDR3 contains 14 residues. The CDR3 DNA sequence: TGCAGTGCGCCTATACAGGGGGAGGTCTCCGAGCAGTACTTC. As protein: CSAPIQGEVSEQYF.

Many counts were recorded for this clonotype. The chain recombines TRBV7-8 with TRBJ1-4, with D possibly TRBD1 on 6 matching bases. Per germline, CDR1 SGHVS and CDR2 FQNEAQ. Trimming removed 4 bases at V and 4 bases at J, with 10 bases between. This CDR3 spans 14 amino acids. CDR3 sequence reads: CASSWGGGNEKLFF. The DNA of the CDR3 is TGTGCCAGCAGCTGGGGGGGCGGTAATGAAAAACTGTTTTTT.

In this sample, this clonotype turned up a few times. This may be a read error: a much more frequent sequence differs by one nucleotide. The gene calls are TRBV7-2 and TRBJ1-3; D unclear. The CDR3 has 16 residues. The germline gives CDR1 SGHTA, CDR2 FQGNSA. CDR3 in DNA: TGTGTCAGCAGCTTCTCCGGGATCAGAGGTGGAAACACCATATATTTT. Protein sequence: CVSSFSGIRGGNTIYF.

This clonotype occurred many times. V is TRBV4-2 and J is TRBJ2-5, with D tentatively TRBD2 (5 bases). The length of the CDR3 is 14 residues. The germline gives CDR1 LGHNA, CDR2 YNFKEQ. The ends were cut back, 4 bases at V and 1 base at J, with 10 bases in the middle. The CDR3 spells CASSPAVAQETQYF. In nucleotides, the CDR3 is TGTGCCAGCAGCCCAGCGGTCGCCCAAGAGACCCAGTACTTC.

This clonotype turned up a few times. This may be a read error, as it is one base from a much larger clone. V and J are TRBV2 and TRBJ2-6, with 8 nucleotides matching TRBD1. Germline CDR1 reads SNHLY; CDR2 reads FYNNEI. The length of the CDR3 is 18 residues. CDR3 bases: TGTGCCAGCAGTGATTCTTCGGGGCAGGGGGCTGGGGCCAACGTCCTGGCTTTC. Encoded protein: CASSDSSGQGAGANVLAF.

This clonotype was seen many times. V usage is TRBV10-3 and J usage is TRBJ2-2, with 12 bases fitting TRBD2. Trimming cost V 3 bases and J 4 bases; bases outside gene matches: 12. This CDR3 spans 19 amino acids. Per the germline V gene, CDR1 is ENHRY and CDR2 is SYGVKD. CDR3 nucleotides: TGTGCCATCAGTGACCCCGGGCTAGCGGGAGGGCCTCGCACCGGGGAGCTGTTTTTT. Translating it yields CAISDPGLAGGPRTGELFF.

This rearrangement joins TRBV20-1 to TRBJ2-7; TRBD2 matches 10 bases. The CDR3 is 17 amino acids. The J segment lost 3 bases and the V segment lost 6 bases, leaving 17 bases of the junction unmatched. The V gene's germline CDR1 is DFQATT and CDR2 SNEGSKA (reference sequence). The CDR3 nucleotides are TGCAGTGCCCTCGTGGGATCCGGGACTAGCGTTCACTACGAGCAGTACTTC. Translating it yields CSALVGSGTSVHYEQYF.

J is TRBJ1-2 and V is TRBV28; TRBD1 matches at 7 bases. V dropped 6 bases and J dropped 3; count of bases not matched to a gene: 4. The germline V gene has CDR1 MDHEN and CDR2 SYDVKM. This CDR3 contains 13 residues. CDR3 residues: CASRPGQHYGYTF. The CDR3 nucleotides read TGTGCCAGCAGACCGGGACAGCACTATGGCTACACCTTC.

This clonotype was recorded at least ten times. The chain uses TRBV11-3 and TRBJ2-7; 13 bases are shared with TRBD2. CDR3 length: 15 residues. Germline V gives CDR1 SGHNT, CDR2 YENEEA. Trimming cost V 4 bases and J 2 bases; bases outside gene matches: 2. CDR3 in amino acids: CASSSGTSGTYEQYF. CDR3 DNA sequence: TGTGCCAGCAGCTCCGGGACTAGCGGGACCTACGAGCAGTACTTC.

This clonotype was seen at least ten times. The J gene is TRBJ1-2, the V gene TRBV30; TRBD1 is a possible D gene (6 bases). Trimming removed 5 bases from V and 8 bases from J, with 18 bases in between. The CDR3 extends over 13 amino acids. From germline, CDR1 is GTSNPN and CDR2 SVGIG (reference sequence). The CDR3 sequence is CAWDRGGGSGYTF. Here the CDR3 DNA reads TGTGCCTGGGATAGGGGGGGTGGGAGCGGCTACACCTTC. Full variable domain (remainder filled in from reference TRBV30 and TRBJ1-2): SQTIHQWPATLVQPVGSPLSLECTVEGTSNPNLYWYRQAAGRGLQLLFYSVGIGQISSEVPQNLSASRPQDRQFILSSKKLLLSDSGFYLCAWDRGGGSGYTFGSGTRLTVV.

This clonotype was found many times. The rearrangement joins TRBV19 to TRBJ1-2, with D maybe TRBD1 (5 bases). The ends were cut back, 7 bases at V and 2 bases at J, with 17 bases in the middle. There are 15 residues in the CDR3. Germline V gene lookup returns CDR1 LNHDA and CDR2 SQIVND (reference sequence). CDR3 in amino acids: CASIRSLGGNYGYTF. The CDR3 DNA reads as TGTGCCAGTATTCGCTCATTGGGGGGAAACTATGGCTACACCTTC.

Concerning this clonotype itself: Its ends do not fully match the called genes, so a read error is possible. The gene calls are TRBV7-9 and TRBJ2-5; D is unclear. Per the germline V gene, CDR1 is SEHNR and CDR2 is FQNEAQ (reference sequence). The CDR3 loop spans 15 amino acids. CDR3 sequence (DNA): TGTGCCAGCGGCTTGTATCGGAACGCCAAGGAGACCCAGCACTTC. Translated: CASGLYRNAKETQHF.

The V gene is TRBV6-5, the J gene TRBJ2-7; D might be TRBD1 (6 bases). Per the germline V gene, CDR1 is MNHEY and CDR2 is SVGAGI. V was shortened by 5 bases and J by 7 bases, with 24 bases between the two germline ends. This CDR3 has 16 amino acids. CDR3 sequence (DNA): TGTGCCAGCAGTCAACATGCAGGGACAACCTTGGGGGAGCAGTACTTC. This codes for CASSQHAGTTLGEQYF.

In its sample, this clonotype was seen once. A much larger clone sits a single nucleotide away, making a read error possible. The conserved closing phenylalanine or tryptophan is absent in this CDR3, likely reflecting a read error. The CDR3 coding sequence is TGTGCCAGCAGTGTTGGGCCGGACAGAAATCAGCCCCAGCATCTT. Translation gives CASSVGPDRNQPQHL. The rearrangement uses TRBV6-1 and TRBJ1-5; perhaps TRBD1 as D (6 bases). Per the germline V gene, CDR1 is MNHNS and CDR2 is SASEGT. Trimming pared 4 bases from V and 4 bases from J, leaving 14 bases between. This CDR3 is built from 15 residues.

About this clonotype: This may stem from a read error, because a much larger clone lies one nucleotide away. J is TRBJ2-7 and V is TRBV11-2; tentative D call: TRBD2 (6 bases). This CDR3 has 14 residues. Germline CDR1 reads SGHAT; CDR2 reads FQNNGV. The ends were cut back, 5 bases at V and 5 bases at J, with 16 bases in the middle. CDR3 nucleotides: TGTGCCAGCAGCCTTGAGCGGGCGCCCCACGAGCAGTACTTC. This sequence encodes CASSLERAPHEQYF.

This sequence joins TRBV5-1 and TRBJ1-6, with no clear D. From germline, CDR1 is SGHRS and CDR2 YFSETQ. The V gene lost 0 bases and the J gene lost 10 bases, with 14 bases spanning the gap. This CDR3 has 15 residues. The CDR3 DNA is TGCGCCAGCAGCTTGGACCCTACAGCGGGCTCACCCCTCCACTTT. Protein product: CASSLDPTAGSPLHF. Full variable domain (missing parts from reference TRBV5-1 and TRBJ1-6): KAGVTQTPRYLIKTRGQQVTLSCSPISGHRSVSWYQQTPGQGLQFLFEYFSETQRNKGNFPGRFSGRQFSNSRSEMNVSTLELGDSALYLCASSLDPTAGSPLHFGNGTRLTVT.